Presented here are 18 T cell receptor beta chains from one specimen sequenced in a study of shared clonotypes between healthy human individuals. Data came from immunoSEQ multiplex PCR; TCRdb stores just in-frame clones and leaves some out. The sample lists around 560,000 clones; around 96% were seen once. Naive CD8 isolation took CD45RO-negative cells positively selected for CCR7 and excluded terminally differentiated effector memory CD45RA+ cells. Sequencing used naive CD8+ T cells sorted from blood. These receptors were collected from a woman in her thirties in good health.

The rearrangement links TRBV10-3 to TRBJ2-7; 9 positions match TRBD2. Germline V CDR1 and CDR2: ENHRY, SYGVKD. The CDR3 is 15 amino acids. The V segment lost 3 bases and the J segment 5 bases; nucleotides outside the gene matches: 8. CDR3 sequence reads: CAISDYEAGGHEQYF. CDR3 bases: TGTGCCATCAGTGATTATGAAGCGGGAGGCCACGAGCAGTACTTC.

The rearrangement links TRBV5-8 to TRBJ1-2; 7 positions agree with TRBD1. This CDR3 contains 16 residues. The germline gives CDR1 SGHTS, CDR2 YDEGEE. The V gene end was trimmed by 2 bases and the J gene end by 5 bases; junction bases not matched to a gene: 12. CDR3 nucleotides: TGTGCCAGCAGCTTCCCCGACAGGGATCCCCTATATGGCTACACCTTC. Its protein is CASSFPDRDPLYGYTF.

V and J are TRBV18 and TRBJ2-1; D unclear. Germline assignment: CDR1 KGHSH and CDR2 LQKENI. This CDR3 region has 14 residues. The V end was cut by 3 bases, the J end by 0 bases, with 6 bases between. CDR3 amino acids: CASSPRSSYNEQFF. CDR3 sequence (DNA): TGTGCCAGCTCACCCCGGAGCTCCTACAATGAGCAGTTCTTC.

The chain has TRBV27 and TRBJ2-1, with D unresolved. This CDR3 has 13 amino acids. V lost 8 bases and J lost 8, with 16 bases in between. CDR1 is MNHEY, CDR2 SMNVEV, per germline (reference sequence). The DNA for the CDR3 is TGTGCCAGCCAGGTTCTAGGGTCGGATGAGCAGTTCTTC. Protein sequence: CASQVLGSDEQFF.

This rearrangement joins TRBV27 to TRBJ1-1; the match to TRBD1 covers 9 bases. The CDR3 is 15 residues long. Germline V gene lookup returns CDR1 MNHEY and CDR2 SMNVEV (reference sequence). J gave up 1 base and V 5 bases, and 5 bases lay outside the gene matches. As DNA, the CDR3 is TGTGCCAGCAGTCCGGGACAGGGAACGAACACTGAAGCTTTCTTT. Its translation is CASSPGQGTNTEAFF.

With respect to this clone: Other DNA variants within this sample encode the same CDR3. This chain joins TRBV27 and TRBJ2-7; 13 bases align to TRBD2. The length of the CDR3 is 14 residues. J was trimmed by 2 bases and V by 6 bases; bases with no gene match: 1. Looked up from germline, CDR1 is MNHEY and CDR2 is SMNVEV (reference sequence). The CDR3 protein is CASRLAGGPYEQYF. Written as DNA, the CDR3 is TGTGCCAGCAGACTAGCGGGAGGGCCCTACGAGCAGTACTTC.

V and J are TRBV27 and TRBJ2-1, with 10 bases aligning to TRBD2. Looked up from germline, CDR1 is MNHEY and CDR2 is SMNVEV (reference sequence). V was clipped by 3 bases and J by 7 bases; unmatched bases: 9. The CDR3 sequence is 16 residues long. In nucleotides, the CDR3 is TGTGCCAGCAGTTTCGTTCCAGCGGGAGGGTTTAATGAGCAGTTCTTC. It codes for CASSFVPAGGFNEQFF.

The chain recombines TRBV19 with TRBJ1-5; no clear D gene. The ends were cut back, 10 bases at V and 1 base at J, with 14 bases in the middle. CDR3 length: 14 residues. Germline CDR1 LNHDA, CDR2 SQIVND (reference sequence). CDR3 bases: TGTGCCACCGGATGGAGTGGAAGCAATCAGCCCCAGCATTTT. Residues: CATGWSGSNQPQHF.

The chain carries TRBV13 and TRBJ2-7, with D possibly being TRBD2 (5 bases). The V end was cut by 6 bases, the J end by 6 bases, with 12 bases between. Germline CDR1 is PRHDT and CDR2 is FYEKMQ (reference sequence). This CDR3 spans 12 amino acids. CDR3 DNA sequence: TGTGCCAGCAGTAACCCGGGGAGCGAGCAGTACTTC. Protein: CASSNPGSEQYF.

The chain carries TRBV9 and TRBJ2-3; TRBD2 matches at 9 bases. The CDR3 sequence is 16 residues long. V was clipped by 4 bases and J by 6 bases; unmatched bases: 12. Germline loops: CDR1 SGDLS, CDR2 YYNGEE. This chain's CDR3 is CASSLFLAGAADTQYF. CDR3 DNA: TGTGCCAGCAGCCTTTTTTTAGCGGGAGCGGCGGATACGCAGTATTTT. The variable domain in full, completed from reference TRBV9 and TRBJ2-3, reads DSGVTQTPKHLITATGQRVTLRCSPRSGDLSVYWYQQSLDQGLQFLIQYYNGEERAKGNILERFSAQQFPDLHSELNLSSLELGDSALYFCASSLFLAGAADTQYFGPGTRLTVL.

The DNA of the CDR3 is TGTGCCAGCAGTGGAAACCTTCTAGCGGGAGACTACGAGCAGTACTTC. It is translated as CASSGNLLAGDYEQYF. The rearrangement links TRBV28 to TRBJ2-7; 10 bases line up with TRBD2. Germline V CDR1 and CDR2: MDHEN, SYDVKM. The V segment lost 5 bases and the J segment 3 bases; nucleotides outside the gene matches: 10. The CDR3 is made up of 16 amino acids.

The chain is built from TRBV4-1 and TRBJ2-2; D is undetermined. Germline V lookup: CDR1 MGHRA, CDR2 YSYEKL. The CDR3 loop spans 13 amino acids. The V end lost 2 bases, the J end lost 4 bases, and 5 bases lay between the germline ends. The DNA for the CDR3 is TGCGCCAGCAGCCAAAGGGCCACCGGGGAGCTGTTTTTT. Its translation is CASSQRATGELFF.

This chain joins TRBV5-6 and TRBJ1-2; no reliable D call. Germline V gene data show CDR1 as SGHDT and CDR2 as YYEEEE. Trimming shortened V by 4 bases and J by 6 bases, and 19 bases separated the two germline ends. This CDR3 is built from 15 residues. The CDR3 spells CASSASADTRHGYTF. In DNA, the CDR3 is TGTGCCAGCAGCGCTAGTGCAGACACTCGCCATGGCTACACCTTC.

This clone showed up just once. This sequence joins TRBV28 and TRBJ2-7; 9 nucleotides align to TRBD1. V lost 8 bases and J lost 3; bases outside the gene matches: 11. Germline V gene lookup returns CDR1 MDHEN and CDR2 SYDVKM. This CDR3 contains 15 residues. The CDR3 nucleotides are TGTGCCAGCTCCCCTGGGACAGGGATGGACTACGAGCAGTACTTC. Its translation: CASSPGTGMDYEQYF.

This clone was found once. The J gene is TRBJ2-2, the V gene TRBV30, with a weak D call TRBD2 (5 bases). The CDR3 is 14 residues long. V lost 0 bases to trimming and J lost 3 bases, with 8 bases between them. Germline CDR1 reads GTSNPN; CDR2 reads SVGIG (reference sequence). CDR3 loop: CAWSVGIHTGELFF. DNA for the CDR3: TGTGCCTGGAGTGTCGGGATACACACCGGGGAGCTGTTTTTT.

The chain has TRBV28 and TRBJ2-7; 8 positions agree with TRBD2. The CDR3 has 14 residues. Looked up from germline, CDR1 is MDHEN and CDR2 is SYDVKM. V lost 4 bases to trimming and J lost 7 bases; unmatched junction nucleotides: 9. CDR3 residues: CASSSGTRGLEQYF. CDR3 DNA: TGTGCCAGCAGTTCCGGGACTAGGGGACTTGAGCAGTACTTC.

The V call is TRBV28, the J call TRBJ2-7, with D hard to call. The V gene lost 6 bases and the J gene lost 6 bases, with 12 bases spanning the gap. The CDR3 is 12 amino acids. Per germline, CDR1 MDHEN and CDR2 SYDVKM. CDR3 residues: CASSNISPEQYF. The CDR3 nucleotides are TGTGCCAGCAGCAATATTAGTCCCGAGCAGTACTTC.

The rearrangement links TRBV28 to TRBJ2-2; D may be TRBD1 (5 bases). This CDR3 contains 16 residues. Deletions cut 4 bases from V and 6 bases from J, with 18 bases between. Looked up from germline, CDR1 is MDHEN and CDR2 is SYDVKM. The CDR3 coding sequence is TGTGCCAGCAGTTCCCCGACAGAATCGGGTGCCGGGGAGCTGTTTTTT. Encoded protein: CASSSPTESGAGELFF.